This T cell receptor (beta chain) was obtained from a study of control samples from healthy donors and cancer patients. Per germline, CDR1 SGDLS and CDR2 YYNGEE. Trimming left V 2 bases short and J 0 bases short, with 3 bases between. The CDR3 spans 14 residues. The table came from immunoSEQ multiplex PCR; TCRdb's copy has only in-frame clones and leaves some out. The sample records about 270,000 clones, roughly 87% being singletons. This sequence originates from a woman in her sixties with lung cancer. Sequenced input: PBMCs. The chain employs TRBV9 and TRBJ1-6, with D unresolved. In nucleotides, the CDR3 is TGTGCCAGCAGCGTCAGCTCCTATAATTCACCCCTCCACTTT. Its translation: CASSVSSYNSPLHF.